The entry below gives a single T cell receptor (beta chain) sequence along with its context. As handled by the study authors: Nucleated cell counts were estimated from reference gene primer amplification. Here immunoSEQ multiplex PCR was the method, and the copy in TCRdb shows in-frame clones only, minus some. V and J calls plus clone size are reproduced from that table; the DNA served to infer D and trimming. The sample includes fewer than 55,000 clones, roughly four fifths of them seen just once. This sample is drawn from a study of blood T cell repertoires in COVID-19. Study background: COVID-19 samples, acute and convalescent, were from the United States, Italy and Spain. In each case, the material was cDNA or gDNA derived from T cells, B-cell-depleted T cells, or PBMCs.

This CDR3 is 16 amino acids long. Trimming removed 0 bases from V and 4 bases from J, with 10 bases in between. Germline CDR1 is SEHNR and CDR2 is FQNEAQ (reference sequence). What was sequenced was peripheral blood. The rearrangement uses TRBV7-9 and TRBJ1-6; no reliable D call. This receptor was identified in a woman aged 55-69 years with acute or convalescent COVID-19. This CDR3 reads CASSLALGGYNSPLHF. The CDR3 coding sequence is TGTGCCAGCAGCTTAGCGCTGGGAGGTTATAATTCACCCCTCCACTTT.